The rows below give T cell receptor beta chains drawn from one sample of a study of graft-versus-host responses after intestinal transplantation. The data were produced by immunoSEQ multiplex PCR, yet TCRdb's version contains in-frame clones alone and is incomplete. The data show 95,000 to 110,000 clones, approximately 84% seen once. For these TCRs, the target antigens are not known. This material consisted of unstimulated CD4+ T cells sorted from spleen or lymph node cells, taken before intestinal transplant. The receptors derive from a human donor who received an intestinal transplant. Each CDR3 is given with its conserved first and last residue. Clone size is not always given. Where it is, it says once, few, many or a class for expanded clones.

>TRBV5-6|-
CASSLGGVGLAINYEQYF
>TRBV6-6|-
CASNKQGTNPEAFF
>TRBV5-4|-
CASSLVMNTEAFF
>TRBV2|-
CASGNSYGYTF
>TRBV7-2|once
CASSLARDNEQFF
>TRBV6-1|few
CASSEDRVNEKLFF
>TRBV7-9|-
CASSVGRGTSYEQYF
>TRBV19|-
CASSMGLAGVEQYF
>TRBV6-1|-
CASSRANTEAFF
>TRBV18|-
CASSPDSPSSGNTIYF
>TRBV18|-
CASSDTGEGNQPQHF
>TRBV4-2|-
CASSRGGGVLGNQPQHF
>TRBV28|-
CASTPGDIWTQYF
>TRBV19|-
CASSTGVGYNEQFF
>TRBV14|-
CASTLSGSSYNEQFF
>TRBV10-2|-
CASSDLNESGPEAFF
>TRBV2|-
CASSGGQAVTEQYF
>TRBV19|-
CASRAGGLYNEQFF
>TRBV19|-
CASSSLAGVNTGELFF
>TRBV21-1|-
CASSLETASNQPQHF
>TRBV5-6|-
CASNDLGDRAHSPLHF
>TRBV20-1|-
CSARLAYEQYF
>TRBV6-5|-
CASSSDGQGKNYGYTF
>TRBV4-2|-
CASSPTSGRGTDTQYF
>TRBV2|-
CASSRGTGGRSYEQYF
>TRBV6-1|once
CASSVRDSNQPQHF
>TRBV28|-
CASSLFSGGGSSYNSPLHF
>TRBV9|-
CASSVAGGFFSGSIDTQYF
>TRBV27|-
CASSYLAGAQETQYF
>TRBV13|-
CASSLSSGGATQQFF
>TRBV7-9|-
CASSKGTSGEETQYF
>TRBV9|once
CASSVDQPSSYNEQFF